Each of the 14 T cell receptor beta chains below was sequenced from the same sample in a study of tumor and adjacent non-tumor tissue in lung cancer. The template was RNA from unsorted bulk tissue. More than 3 cm separated this lung sample from the edge of the tumor. Three rounds of nested PCR, following a modified ARM-PCR protocol, produced the TCRbeta library. TCRdb used MiXCR to reprocess the multiplex PCR reads, holding one entry per CDR3 protein. The table has approximately 44,000 distinct CDR3 sequences, roughly 60% seen once; the top ten hold 35% to 50%. Sequences were obtained from distant non-tumor lung tissue. The receptors shown here come from a man aged 45 to 65 with non-small cell lung cancer.

Of note for this clonotype: A junction boundary mismatches the germline segment, possibly from a read error. This chain uses TRBV11-2 with TRBJ1-4; TRBD1 matches at 7 bases. Germline loops: CDR1 SGHAT, CDR2 FQNNGV. The CDR3 is made up of 12 amino acids. The CDR3 protein is CASSFDRVKLFF. The CDR3 DNA sequence: TGTGCCAGCAGCTTTGACAGGGTAAAACTATTTTTT.

This clonotype has a count of ten or more. V and J are TRBV6-1 and TRBJ2-1; maybe TRBD1 (6 bases). Trimming shortened V by 3 bases and J by 3 bases, and 9 bases separated the two germline ends. There are 14 residues in the CDR3. Germline loops: CDR1 MNHNS, CDR2 SASEGT. The CDR3 protein is CASSDHRDYNEQFF. The CDR3 coding sequence is TGTGCCAGCAGTGATCACAGGGACTACAATGAGCAGTTCTTC.

Note on this clonotype: A much larger clone is a single base away; this may be a read error. The chain combines TRBV7-9 with TRBJ2-3, with D unresolved. The germline V gene has CDR1 SEHNR and CDR2 FQNEAQ (reference sequence). This CDR3 contains 13 residues. The chain's CDR3 is CASTESGTDTRYF. DNA for the CDR3: TGTGCCAGTACAGAATCCGGCACAGATACGCGGTATTTT.

With regard to this clonotype: At one of its ends the junction is not consistent with the germline gene, which may arise from a read error. The chain joins TRBV5-6 to TRBJ1-2; 7 bases fit TRBD1. This CDR3 has 12 amino acids. The germline V gene encodes CDR1 SGHDT and CDR2 YYEEEE. CDR3 DNA: TGTGTCAGCGGCAGGGGGGACTATGGCTACACCTTC. Residues: CVSGRGDYGYTF. Filled out from reference TRBV5-6 and TRBJ1-2, the complete variable domain reads DAGVTQSPTHLIKTRGQQVTLRCSPKSGHDTVSWYQQALGQGPQFIFQYYEEEERQRGNFPDRFSGHQFPNYSSELNVNALLLGDSALYLCVSGRGDYGYTFGSGTRLTVV.

Notes on this clonotype: Mismatch with germline at one junction end may stem from a read error. This chain uses TRBV4-2 with TRBJ2-1; D is ambiguous. In germline, CDR1 is LGHNA, CDR2 YNFKEQ. CDR3 size: 14 residues. The CDR3 spells CTSSQDRVSDEQFF. As DNA, the CDR3 is TGTACCAGCAGCCAAGATCGAGTAAGCGATGAGCAGTTCTTC.

For this clonotype: The junction differs from germline at one of its ends, possibly a read error. The chain is built from TRBV6-6 and TRBJ1-6; D gene unclear. The V gene's germline CDR1 is MNHNY and CDR2 SVGAGI (reference sequence). The CDR3 is 17 amino acids. The CDR3 region is CASSYDDTSSYDSPLHF. The CDR3 nucleotides are TGTGCCAGCAGTTATGATGATACGAGCTCCTATGATTCACCCCTCCACTTT.

Concerning this clonotype itself: One end of the junction fails to match germline, which may point to a read error. This chain links TRBV6-5 with TRBJ2-3; 7 bases line up with TRBD2. CDR1 and CDR2 (germline): MNHEY, SVGAGI. The CDR3 runs 15 residues. CDR3 loop: CPSSYSTAGADTQYF. In DNA form, the CDR3 reads TGTCCCAGCAGTTACTCGACCGCGGGGGCAGATACGCAGTATTTT.

This clonotype was observed a single time. In this CDR3 the conserved last residue, phenylalanine or tryptophan, is missing, so a read error is likely. Because the CDR3's place on the DNA is in doubt, the DNA is left out and the CDR3 is given as listed by TCRdb. The chain is built from TRBV29-1 and TRBJ2-1; TRBD2, the table's D call, lacks a check against the DNA. Germline assignment: CDR1 SQVTM and CDR2 ANQGSEA. The CDR3 is 15 amino acids long, termini counted. CDR3 region: CRVELLAGGQNEQPL.

On this clonotype: Compared with germline, one end of the junction differs, possibly owing to a read error. This sequence joins TRBV12-5 and TRBJ2-2; tentative D call: TRBD1 (5 bases). The CDR3 is made up of 15 amino acids. Per the germline V gene, CDR1 is LGHNT and CDR2 is FRNRAP. CDR3 coding DNA: TGTGCTAGTGGTTTGGGACAGACAAACACCAGGGAACTGTTTTTT. Protein sequence: CASGLGQTNTRELFF.

By sample fraction, this clonotype is large. CDR3 sequence reads: CAISEGTGTYEQYF. DNA for the CDR3: TGTGCCATCAGTGAGGGGACAGGAACCTACGAGCAGTACTTC. The chain recombines TRBV10-3 with TRBJ2-7; 8 nucleotides align to TRBD1. Trimming at V came to 2 bases and at J to 2 bases, leaving 2 bases not matched to a gene. Germline V CDR1 and CDR2: ENHRY, SYGVKD. This CDR3 contains 14 residues.

This clonotype was seen repeatedly, ten times or more. The J gene is TRBJ2-1, the V gene TRBV12-3 or TRBV12-4; D unresolved. The CDR3 length is 15 residues. Deletions cut 3 bases from V and 14 bases from J, with 23 bases between. In DNA, the CDR3 is TGTGCCAGCAGTTTTTTCCAAGACGGTATCACTACGAAGTTCTTC. Protein sequence: CASSFFQDGITTKFF.

Regarding this clonotype: Sequence at one end of the junction differs from germline and may be a read error. The chain links TRBV30 to TRBJ2-5; TRBD2 matches at 12 bases. CDR3 size: 15 residues. Germline-derived CDR1 and CDR2 are GTSNPN and SVGIG (reference sequence). The CDR3: CAWSVTSGSLETEYF. The DNA of the CDR3 is TGTGCCTGGAGTGTGACTAGCGGGAGCTTGGAGACCGAGTACTTC.

Comment on this clonotype: The junction departs from the called germline gene at one end, perhaps through a read error. The chain has TRBV6-6 and TRBJ2-5, with 9 bases matching TRBD1. CDR1 is MNHNY and CDR2 is SVGAGI in the germline V gene (reference sequence). The CDR3 extends over 15 amino acids. This CDR3 reads CASSTNGQGRQTRCF. As DNA, the CDR3 is TGTGCCAGCAGTACGAATGGACAGGGGCGACAGACCCGGTGCTTC.

Comments on this clonotype: Germline is not matched at one junction end, which may reflect a read error. The chain combines TRBV9 with TRBJ1-5; no clear D. The CDR3 loop spans 15 amino acids. From germline, CDR1 is SGDLS and CDR2 YYNGEE. The CDR3 nucleotides read TGTGCCAACAGCGTAGGGCCCTTTAGCAATCAGCCCCAGCATTTT. Residues: CANSVGPFSNQPQHF. Complete variable domain (other parts from reference TRBV9 and TRBJ1-5): DSGVTQTPKHLITATGQRVTLRCSPRSGDLSVYWYQQSLDQGLQFLIQYYNGEERAKGNILERFSAQQFPDLHSELNLSSLELGDSALYFCANSVGPFSNQPQHFGDGTRLSIL.